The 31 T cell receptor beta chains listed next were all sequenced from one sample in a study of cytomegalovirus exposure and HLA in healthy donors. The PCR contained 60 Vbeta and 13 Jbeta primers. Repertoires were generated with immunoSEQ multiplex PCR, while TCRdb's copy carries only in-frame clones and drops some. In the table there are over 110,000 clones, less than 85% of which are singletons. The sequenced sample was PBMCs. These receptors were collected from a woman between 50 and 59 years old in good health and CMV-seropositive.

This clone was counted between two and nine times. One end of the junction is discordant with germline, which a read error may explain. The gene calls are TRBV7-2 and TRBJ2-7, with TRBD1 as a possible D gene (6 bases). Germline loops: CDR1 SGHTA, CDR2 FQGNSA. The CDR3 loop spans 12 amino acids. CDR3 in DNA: TGTGCGAGCACGGGACAAAACTACGAGCAGTACTTC. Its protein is CASTGQNYEQYF.

CDR3 residues: CASSSAWGGGVTDTQYF. The CDR3 nucleotides read TGTGCCAGCAGCTCGGCCTGGGGTGGGGGGGTAACAGATACGCAGTATTTT. The chain links TRBV5-6 to TRBJ2-3, with 7 positions matching TRBD2. The germline V gene encodes CDR1 SGHDT and CDR2 YYEEEE. The CDR3 sequence is 17 residues long. J lost 3 bases, V lost 3 bases, and 13 bases had no gene match.

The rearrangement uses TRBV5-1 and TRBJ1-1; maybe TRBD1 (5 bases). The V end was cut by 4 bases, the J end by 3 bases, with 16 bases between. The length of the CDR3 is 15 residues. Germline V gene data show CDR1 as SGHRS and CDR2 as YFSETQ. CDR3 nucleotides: TGCGCCAGCAGCCCCAACGCGGGAGGGGACACTGAAGCTTTCTTT. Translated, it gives CASSPNAGGDTEAFF.

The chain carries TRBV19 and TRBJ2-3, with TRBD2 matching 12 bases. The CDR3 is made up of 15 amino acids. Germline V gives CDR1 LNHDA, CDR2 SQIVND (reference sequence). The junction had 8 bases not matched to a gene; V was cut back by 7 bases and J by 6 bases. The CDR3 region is CASKLAGGPGDTQYF. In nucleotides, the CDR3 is TGTGCCAGTAAACTAGCGGGGGGCCCAGGGGATACGCAGTATTTT.

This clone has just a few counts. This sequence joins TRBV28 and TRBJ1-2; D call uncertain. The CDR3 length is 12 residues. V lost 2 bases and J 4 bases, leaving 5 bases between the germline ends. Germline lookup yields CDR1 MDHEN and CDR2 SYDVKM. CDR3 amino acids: CASSLNTYGYTF. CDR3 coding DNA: TGTGCCAGCAGTTTAAACACCTATGGCTACACCTTC.

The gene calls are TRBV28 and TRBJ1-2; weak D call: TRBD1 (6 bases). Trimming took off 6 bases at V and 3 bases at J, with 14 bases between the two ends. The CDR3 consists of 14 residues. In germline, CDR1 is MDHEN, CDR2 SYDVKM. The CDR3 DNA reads TGTGCCAGCAGCAATGCCGGACAGTACTATGGCTACACCTTC. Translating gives CASSNAGQYYGYTF.

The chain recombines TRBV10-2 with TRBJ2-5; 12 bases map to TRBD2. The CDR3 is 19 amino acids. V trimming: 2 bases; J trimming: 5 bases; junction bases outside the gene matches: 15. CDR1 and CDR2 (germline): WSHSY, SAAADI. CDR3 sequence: CASSERRTSGAISVETQYF. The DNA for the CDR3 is TGCGCCAGCAGTGAGCGGAGGACTAGCGGGGCTATTTCGGTGGAGACCCAGTACTTC.

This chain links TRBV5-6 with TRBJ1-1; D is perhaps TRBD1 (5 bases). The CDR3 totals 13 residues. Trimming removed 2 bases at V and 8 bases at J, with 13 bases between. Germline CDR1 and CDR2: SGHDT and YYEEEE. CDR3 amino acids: CASSLNRDREAFF. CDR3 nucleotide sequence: TGTGCCAGCAGCTTAAATCGCGACAGAGAAGCTTTCTTT. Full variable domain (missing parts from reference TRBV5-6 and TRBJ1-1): DAGVTQSPTHLIKTRGQQVTLRCSPKSGHDTVSWYQQALGQGPQFIFQYYEEEERQRGNFPDRFSGHQFPNYSSELNVNALLLGDSALYLCASSLNRDREAFFGQGTRLTVV.

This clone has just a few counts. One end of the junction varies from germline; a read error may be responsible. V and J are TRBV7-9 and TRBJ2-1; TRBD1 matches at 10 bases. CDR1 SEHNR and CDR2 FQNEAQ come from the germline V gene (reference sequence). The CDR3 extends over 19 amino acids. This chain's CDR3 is CSSTPGPERDRGLVNEQFF. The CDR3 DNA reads TGTTCCAGCACCCCCGGGCCGGAAAGGGACAGGGGTTTGGTCAATGAGCAGTTCTTC. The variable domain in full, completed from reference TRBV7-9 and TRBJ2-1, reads DTGVSQNPRHKITKRGQNVTFRCDPISEHNRLYWYRQTLGQGPEFLTYFQNEAQLEKSRLLSDRFSAERPKGSFSTLEIQRTEQGDSAMYLCSSTPGPERDRGLVNEQFFGPGTRLTVL.

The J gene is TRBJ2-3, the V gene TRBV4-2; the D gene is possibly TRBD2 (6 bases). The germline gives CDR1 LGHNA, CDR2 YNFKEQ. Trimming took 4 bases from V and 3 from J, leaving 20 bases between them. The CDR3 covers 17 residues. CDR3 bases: TGTGCCAGCAGCCCCCGAAAGACGGGAGAAAGAACAGATACGCAGTATTTT. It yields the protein CASSPRKTGERTDTQYF.

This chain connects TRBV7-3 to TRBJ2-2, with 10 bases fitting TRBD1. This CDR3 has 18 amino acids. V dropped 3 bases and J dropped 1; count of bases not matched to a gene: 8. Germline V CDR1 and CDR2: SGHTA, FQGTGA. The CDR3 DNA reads TGTGCCAGCAGCTTGGGGACAGGGGAGGGTTTGAACACCGGGGAGCTGTTTTTT. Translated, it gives CASSLGTGEGLNTGELFF.

This chain's CDR3 is CARSLPYPRDRDGEKLFF. DNA of the CDR3: TGTGCCAGAAGCTTACCATACCCTCGGGACAGGGACGGCGAAAAACTGTTTTTT. The chain combines TRBV7-5 with TRBJ1-4; TRBD1 is the table's D call, not checked against the DNA. TRBV7-5 is a pseudogene. The CDR3 has 18 amino acids.

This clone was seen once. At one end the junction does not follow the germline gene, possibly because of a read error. CDR3 loop: CASSLVRTNFDF. CDR3 coding DNA: TGTGCCAGCAGCTTAGTGAGGACAAACTTCGACTTC. The chain carries TRBV11-2 and TRBJ2-7; the D gene is possibly TRBD1 (5 bases). The germline V gene encodes CDR1 SGHAT and CDR2 FQNNGV. The length of the CDR3 is 12 residues.

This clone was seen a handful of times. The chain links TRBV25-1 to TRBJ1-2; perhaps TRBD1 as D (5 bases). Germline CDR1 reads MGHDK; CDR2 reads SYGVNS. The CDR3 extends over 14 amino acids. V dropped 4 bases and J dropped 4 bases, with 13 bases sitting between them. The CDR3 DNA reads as TGTGCCAGCAGTGGGGGGGTGGATGTCTATGGCTACACCTTC. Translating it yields CASSGGVDVYGYTF.

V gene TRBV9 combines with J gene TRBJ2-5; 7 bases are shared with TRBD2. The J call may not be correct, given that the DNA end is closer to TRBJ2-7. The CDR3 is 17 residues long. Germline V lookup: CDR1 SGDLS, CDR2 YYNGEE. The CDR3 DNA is TGTGCCAGCAGCCCGTCCGGGAGGCACAGCCCTCCCGACGAGCAGTACTTC. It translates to CASSPSGRHSPPDEQYF.

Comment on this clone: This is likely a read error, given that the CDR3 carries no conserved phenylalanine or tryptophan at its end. The CDR3, as DNA: TGTGCCAGCAGTTACGCAGGGCGGACCTATGGCTACACCCTC. Protein: CASSYAGRTYGYTL. The chain is built from TRBV6-6 and TRBJ1-2; tentatively, D is TRBD1 (5 bases). V was clipped by 2 bases and J by 4 bases, with 11 bases between them. The CDR3 sequence is 14 residues long. In germline, CDR1 is MNHNY, CDR2 SVGAGI (reference sequence).

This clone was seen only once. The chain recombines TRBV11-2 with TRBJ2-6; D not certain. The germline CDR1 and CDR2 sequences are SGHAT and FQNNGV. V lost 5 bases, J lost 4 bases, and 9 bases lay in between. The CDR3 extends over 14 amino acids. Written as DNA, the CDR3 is TGTGCCAGCAGCCTTTCTGCGGGGGCCAACGTCCTGACTTTC. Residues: CASSLSAGANVLTF.

CDR3 nucleotide sequence: TGCGCCAGCAGCTTGGGTCTAAACTGGCGGGACACTGAAGCTTTCTTT. Translation gives CASSLGLNWRDTEAFF. V gene TRBV5-1 combines with J gene TRBJ1-1, with unresolved D. The CDR3 is made up of 16 amino acids. The V and J ends lost 0 bases and 3 bases respectively, with 15 bases between them. Germline assignment: CDR1 SGHRS and CDR2 YFSETQ. The full variable domain, rest sourced from reference TRBV5-1 and TRBJ1-1, is KAGVTQTPRYLIKTRGQQVTLSCSPISGHRSVSWYQQTPGQGLQFLFEYFSETQRNKGNFPGRFSGRQFSNSRSEMNVSTLELGDSALYLCASSLGLNWRDTEAFFGQGTRLTVV.

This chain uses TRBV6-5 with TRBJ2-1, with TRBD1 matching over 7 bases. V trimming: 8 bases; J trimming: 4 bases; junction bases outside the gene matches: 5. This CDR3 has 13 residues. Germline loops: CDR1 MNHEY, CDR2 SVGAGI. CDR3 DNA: TGTGCCAGCCGATCGGGACAGTACAATGAGCAGTTCTTC. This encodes CASRSGQYNEQFF.

The CDR3 loop is CASTSVGGFYEQYF. CDR3 coding DNA: TGTGCCAGCACCTCGGTAGGGGGCTTCTACGAGCAGTACTTC. J is TRBJ2-7 and V is TRBV5-8; 7 nucleotides line up with TRBD1. CDR3 length equals 14 residues. The germline V gene encodes CDR1 SGHTS and CDR2 YDEGEE. The V gene end was trimmed by 6 bases and the J gene end by 3 bases; junction bases not matched to a gene: 9.

CDR3 loop: CASSARQSNEQFF. Written as DNA, the CDR3 is TGTGCCAGCAGCGCTCGACAGAGCAATGAGCAGTTCTTC. V is TRBV11-3 and J is TRBJ2-1; TRBD1 is a possible D gene (5 bases). Trimming took 5 bases from V and 6 from J, leaving 11 bases between them. Germline CDR1 is SGHNT and CDR2 is YENEEA. The CDR3 covers 13 residues.

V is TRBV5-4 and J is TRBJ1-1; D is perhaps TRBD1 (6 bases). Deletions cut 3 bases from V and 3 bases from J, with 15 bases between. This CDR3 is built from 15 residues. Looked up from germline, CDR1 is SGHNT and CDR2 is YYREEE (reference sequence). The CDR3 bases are TGTGCCAGCAGCTCGTTCCTGGGGGCGGACACTGAAGCTTTCTTT. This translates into CASSSFLGADTEAFF.

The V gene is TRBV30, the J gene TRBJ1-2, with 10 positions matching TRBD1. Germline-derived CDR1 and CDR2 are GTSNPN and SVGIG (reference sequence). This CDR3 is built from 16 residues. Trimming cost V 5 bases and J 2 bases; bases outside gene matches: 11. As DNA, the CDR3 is TGTGCCTGGGGGACAGGGGCCGCTGTGGGGAACTATGGCTACACCTTC. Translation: CAWGTGAAVGNYGYTF.

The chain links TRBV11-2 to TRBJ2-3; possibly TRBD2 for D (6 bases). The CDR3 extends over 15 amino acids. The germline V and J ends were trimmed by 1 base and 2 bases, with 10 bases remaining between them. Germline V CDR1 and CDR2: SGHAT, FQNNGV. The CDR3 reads CASSLGGDLTDTQYF. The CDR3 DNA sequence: TGTGCCAGCAGCTTAGGGGGGGACCTCACAGATACGCAGTATTTT.

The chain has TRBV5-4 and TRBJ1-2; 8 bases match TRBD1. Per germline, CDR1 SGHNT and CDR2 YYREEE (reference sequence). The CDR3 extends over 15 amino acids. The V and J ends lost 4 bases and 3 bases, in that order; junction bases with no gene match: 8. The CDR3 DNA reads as TGTGCCAGCAGCACACAGCCAGGGGGCGACTATGGCTACACCTTC. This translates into CASSTQPGGDYGYTF.

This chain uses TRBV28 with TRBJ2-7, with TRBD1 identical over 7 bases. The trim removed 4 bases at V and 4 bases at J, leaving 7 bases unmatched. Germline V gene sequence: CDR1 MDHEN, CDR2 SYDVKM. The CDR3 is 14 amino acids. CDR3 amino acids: CASSSLEDRYEQYF. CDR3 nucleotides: TGTGCCAGCAGTTCGTTAGAGGACAGGTACGAGCAGTACTTC.

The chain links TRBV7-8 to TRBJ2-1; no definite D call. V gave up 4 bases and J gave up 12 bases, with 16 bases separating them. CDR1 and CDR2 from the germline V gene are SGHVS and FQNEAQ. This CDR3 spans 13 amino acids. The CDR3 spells CASSSQSGVGQFF. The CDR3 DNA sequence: TGTGCCAGCAGCTCCCAATCAGGCGTCGGGCAGTTCTTC. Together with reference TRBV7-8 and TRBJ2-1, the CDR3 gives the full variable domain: GAGVSQSPRYKVAKRGQDVALRCDPISGHVSLFWYQQALGQGPEFLTYFQNEAQLDKSGLPSDRFFAERPEGSVSTLKIQRTQQEDSAVYLCASSSQSGVGQFFGPGTRLTVL.

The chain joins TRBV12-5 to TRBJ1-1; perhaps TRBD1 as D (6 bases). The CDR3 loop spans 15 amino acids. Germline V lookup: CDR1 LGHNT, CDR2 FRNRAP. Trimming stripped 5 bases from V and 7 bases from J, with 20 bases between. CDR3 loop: CASGPPQGHPGEAFF. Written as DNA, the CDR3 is TGTGCTAGTGGTCCCCCCCAGGGGCACCCGGGTGAAGCTTTCTTT.

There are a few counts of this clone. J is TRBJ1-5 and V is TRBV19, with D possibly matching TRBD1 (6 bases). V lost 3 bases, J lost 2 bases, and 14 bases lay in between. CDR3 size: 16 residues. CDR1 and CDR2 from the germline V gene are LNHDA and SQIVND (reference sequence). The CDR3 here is CASSIVGGQGNQPQHF. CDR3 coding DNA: TGTGCCAGTAGTATTGTCGGGGGGCAAGGCAATCAGCCCCAGCATTTT.

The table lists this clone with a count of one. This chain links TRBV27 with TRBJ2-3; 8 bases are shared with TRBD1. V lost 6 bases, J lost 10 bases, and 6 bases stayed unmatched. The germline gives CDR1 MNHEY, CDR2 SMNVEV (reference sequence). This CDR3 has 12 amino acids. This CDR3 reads CASSGQGLAQYF. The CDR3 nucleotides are TGTGCCAGCAGCGGACAGGGATTAGCGCAGTATTTT.

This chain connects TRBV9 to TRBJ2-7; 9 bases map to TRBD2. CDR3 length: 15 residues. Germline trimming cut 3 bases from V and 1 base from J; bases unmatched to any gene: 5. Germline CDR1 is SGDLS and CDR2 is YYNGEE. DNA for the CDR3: TGTGCCAGCAGCGCTAGCGGGGTAGCTTCCTACGAGCAGTACTTC. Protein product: CASSASGVASYEQYF.